This TCR beta chain is from a study of early T cells in non-severe SARS-CoV-2 infection. Overall study: The chains were unpaired, and the sequenced material was bulk RNA from unsorted whole blood. Study-level results: Anti-spike CD8 responses were favored in VDJdb matching, and private and CD4 specificities were missed.

The library protocol tagged individual cDNA molecules with unique molecular identifiers. TCRdb reanalysed the 5' RACE reads using MiXCR and keeps one entry per CDR3 protein. This sample has more than 65,000 distinct CDR3 sequences, with roughly 12% found just once. In regard to this clonotype: Its antigen is undetermined.

V gave up 1 base and J gave up 2 bases, with 11 bases separating them. Looked up from germline, CDR1 is SGHTA and CDR2 is FQGNSA. This CDR3 region has 15 residues. The receptor was isolated from an adult who was a healthcare worker with PCR-confirmed SARS-CoV-2 infection or an uninfected control (not recorded which). The V gene is TRBV7-2, the J gene TRBJ2-5, with D perhaps TRBD2 (5 bases). The sequences come from whole blood, collected at baseline. Here the CDR3 reads CASSLEGATQETQYF. The CDR3 region has the DNA TGTGCCAGCAGCTTAGAGGGAGCCACACAAGAGACCCAGTACTTC.